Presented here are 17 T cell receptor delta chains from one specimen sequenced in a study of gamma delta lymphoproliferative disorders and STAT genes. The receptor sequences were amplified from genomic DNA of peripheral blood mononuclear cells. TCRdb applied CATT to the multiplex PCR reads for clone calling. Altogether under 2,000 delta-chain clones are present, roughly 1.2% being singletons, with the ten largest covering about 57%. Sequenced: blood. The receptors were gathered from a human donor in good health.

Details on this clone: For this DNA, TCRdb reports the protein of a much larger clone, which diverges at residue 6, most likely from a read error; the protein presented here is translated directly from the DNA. CDR3 sequence reads: CACDLTGDSDKLIF. Here the CDR3 DNA reads TGTGCCTGTGACCTCACGGGGGATTCCGATAAACTCATCTTT. The V and J genes are TRDV2 and TRDJ1; 7 bases are a match to TRDD3. The germline V gene encodes CDR1 GEAIGNYY and CDR2 EKD. CDR3 length equals 14 residues. J gave up 3 bases and V 3 bases, and 6 bases lay outside the gene matches.

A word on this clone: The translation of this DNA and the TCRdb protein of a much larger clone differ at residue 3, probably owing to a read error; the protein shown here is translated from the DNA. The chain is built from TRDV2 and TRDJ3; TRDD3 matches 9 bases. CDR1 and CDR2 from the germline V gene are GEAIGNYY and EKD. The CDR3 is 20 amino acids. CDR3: CAYDPTGGTRSSWDTRQMFF. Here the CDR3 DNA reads TGTGCCTATGACCCTACTGGGGGAACCAGGAGCTCCTGGGACACCCGACAGATGTTTTTC.

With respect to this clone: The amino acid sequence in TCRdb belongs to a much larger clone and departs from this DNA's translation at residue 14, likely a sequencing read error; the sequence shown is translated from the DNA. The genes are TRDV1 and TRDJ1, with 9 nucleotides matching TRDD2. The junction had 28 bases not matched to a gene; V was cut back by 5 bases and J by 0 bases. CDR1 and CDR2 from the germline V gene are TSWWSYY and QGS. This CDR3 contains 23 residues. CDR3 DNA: TGTGCTCTTGGGCCCTCAGCCTCCTTCCTACTTCACTGGAGGCTCAAGTACACCGATAAACTCATCTTT. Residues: CALGPSASFLLHWRLKYTDKLIF.

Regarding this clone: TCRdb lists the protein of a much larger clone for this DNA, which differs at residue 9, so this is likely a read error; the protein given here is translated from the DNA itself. CDR3 sequence: CALGGTTISYLLLGDHTDKLIF. CDR3 bases: TGTGCTCTTGGGGGGACAACGATCTCTTACCTCTTACTGGGGGACCACACCGATAAACTCATCTTT. The chain recombines TRDV1 with TRDJ1, with 9 bases that match TRDD3. Germline V gives CDR1 TSWWSYY, CDR2 QGS. J was trimmed by 0 bases and V by 4 bases; bases with no gene match: 24. The CDR3 is made up of 22 amino acids.

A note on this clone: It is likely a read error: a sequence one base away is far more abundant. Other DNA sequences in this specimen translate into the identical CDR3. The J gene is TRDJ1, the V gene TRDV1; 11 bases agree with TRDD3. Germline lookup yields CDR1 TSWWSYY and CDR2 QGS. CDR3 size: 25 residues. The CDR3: CALGELHRLSFLLYWGIGDTDKLIF. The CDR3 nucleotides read TGTGCTCTCGGGGAACTCCACCGCTTATCCTTCCTACTGTACTGGGGGATAGGTGACACCGATAAACTCATCTTT.

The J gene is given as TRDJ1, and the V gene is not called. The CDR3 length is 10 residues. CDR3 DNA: TGTTCGGGGTACACCGATAAACTCATCTTT. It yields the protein CSGYTDKLIF.

In DNA, the CDR3 is TGTGCTCTTGGGGAACCCCCCCCCTTCCCGTTTACTGGGGGATACGGCAGAGATAAACTCATCTTT. It yields the protein CALGEPPPFPFTGGYGRDKLIF. The J gene is TRDJ1, while no V gene call was made; TRDD3 is the table's D call, not checked against the DNA. The CDR3 runs to 22 residues.

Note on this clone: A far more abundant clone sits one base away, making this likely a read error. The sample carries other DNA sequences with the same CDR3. The CDR3 nucleotides read TGTGCCTGTGACACAGTACTGGGGGATACGCGGTACACCGATAAGCTCATCTTT. This codes for CACDTVLGDTRYTDKLIF. The J gene is TRDJ1, the V gene TRDV2; the match to TRDD3 covers 13 bases. The CDR3 loop spans 18 amino acids. Germline CDR1 is GEAIGNYY and CDR2 is EKD.

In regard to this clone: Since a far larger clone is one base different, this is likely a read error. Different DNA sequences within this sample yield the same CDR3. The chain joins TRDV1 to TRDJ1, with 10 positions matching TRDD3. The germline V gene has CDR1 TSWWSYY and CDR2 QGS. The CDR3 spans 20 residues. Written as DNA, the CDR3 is TGTGCGCTTGGGGCTCCTTACCCTGCGAGGAACTGGGGGATCGTCGATAAACTCATCTTT. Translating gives CALGAPYPARNWGIVDKLIF.

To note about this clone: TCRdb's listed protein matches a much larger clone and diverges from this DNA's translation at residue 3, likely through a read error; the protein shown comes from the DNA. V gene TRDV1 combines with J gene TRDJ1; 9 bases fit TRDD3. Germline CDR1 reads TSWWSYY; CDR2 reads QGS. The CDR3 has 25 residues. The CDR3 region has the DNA TGTGCTCCTGGGGAACGGGCTCTAGTTTTCCCACTGGGGGACGTTAACCCATGGGATACCGATAAACTCATCTTT. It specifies CAPGERALVFPLGDVNPWDTDKLIF.

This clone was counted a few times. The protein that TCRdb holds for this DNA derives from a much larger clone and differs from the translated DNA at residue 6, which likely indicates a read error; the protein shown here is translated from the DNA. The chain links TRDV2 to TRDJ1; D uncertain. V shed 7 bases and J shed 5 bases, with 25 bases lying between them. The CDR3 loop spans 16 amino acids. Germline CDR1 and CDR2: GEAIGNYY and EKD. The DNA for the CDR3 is TGTGCCTGGGCCCCTGAGGGTTACCTTTGGTTTGATAAACTCATCTTT. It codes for CAWAPEGYLWFDKLIF.

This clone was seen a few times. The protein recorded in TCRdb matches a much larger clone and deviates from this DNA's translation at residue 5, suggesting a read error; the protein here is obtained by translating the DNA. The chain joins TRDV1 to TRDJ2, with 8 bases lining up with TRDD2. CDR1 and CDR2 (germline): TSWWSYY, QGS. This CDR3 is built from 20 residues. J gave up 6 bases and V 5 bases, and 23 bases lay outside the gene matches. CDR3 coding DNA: TGTGCTCTTGGGCTAGAGTTCTTCCTACGAAGGGTTATAGGGGCAGCACAACTCTTCTTT. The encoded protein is CALGLEFFLRRVIGAAQLFF.

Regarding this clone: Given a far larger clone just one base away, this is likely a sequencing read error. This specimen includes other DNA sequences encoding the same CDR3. The CDR3 protein is CALGGTTIPYLLLGDHTDKLIF. The CDR3 DNA is TGTGCTCTTGGCGGGACAACGATCCCTTACCTCTTACTGGGGGACCACACCGATAAACTCATCTTT. This chain uses TRDV1 with TRDJ1, with 9 bases identical to TRDD3. Unmatched junction bases numbered 26, after V lost 6 bases and J lost 0 bases. There are 22 residues in the CDR3. Germline V CDR1 and CDR2: TSWWSYY, QGS.

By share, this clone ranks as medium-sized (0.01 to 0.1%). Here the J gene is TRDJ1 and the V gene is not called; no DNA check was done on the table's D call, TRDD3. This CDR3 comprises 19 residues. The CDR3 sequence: CASLCLPIVFLGIRLKLIF. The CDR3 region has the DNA TGTGCTTCATTGTGCCTTCCTATTGTTTTCCTGGGGATACGCCTCAAACTCATCTTT.

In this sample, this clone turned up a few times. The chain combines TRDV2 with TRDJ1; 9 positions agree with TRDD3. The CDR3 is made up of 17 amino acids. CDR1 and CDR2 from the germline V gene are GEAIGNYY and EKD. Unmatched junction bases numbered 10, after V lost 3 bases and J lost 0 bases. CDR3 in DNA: TGTGCCTGTGACTACGCTGGGGGATCTCGGTACACCGATAAACTCATCTTT. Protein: CACDYAGGSRYTDKLIF.

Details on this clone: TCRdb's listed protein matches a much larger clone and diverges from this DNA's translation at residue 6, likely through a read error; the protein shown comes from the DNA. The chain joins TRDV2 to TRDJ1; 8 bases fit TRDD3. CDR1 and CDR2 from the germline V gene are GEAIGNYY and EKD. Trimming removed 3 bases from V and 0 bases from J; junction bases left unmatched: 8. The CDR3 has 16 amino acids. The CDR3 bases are TGTGCCTGTGACGGATCACTGGGGGTCTACACCGATAAACTCATCTTT. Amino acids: CACDGSLGVYTDKLIF.

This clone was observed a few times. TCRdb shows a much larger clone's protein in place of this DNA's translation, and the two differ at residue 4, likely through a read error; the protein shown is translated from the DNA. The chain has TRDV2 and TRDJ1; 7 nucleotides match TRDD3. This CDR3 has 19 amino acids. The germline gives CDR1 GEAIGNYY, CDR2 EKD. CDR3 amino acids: CACGTVKGYTSGGTDKLIF. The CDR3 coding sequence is TGTGCCTGTGGCACCGTTAAGGGATACACCTCCGGGGGAACCGATAAACTCATCTTT.